The following is a T cell receptor beta chain sequence with its context. Looked up from germline, CDR1 is MGHDK and CDR2 is SYGVNS. V was cut by 4 bases and J by 6 bases, with 18 bases left in between. The CDR3 runs to 15 residues. This entry belongs to a study of CD8 T cells in Susac syndrome. Random-hexamer reverse transcription was applied to about 0.5 to 1 ug RNA. In TCRdb, the immunoSEQ multiplex PCR reads were re-called with MiXCR into one record per CDR3 protein. The top ten hold approximately 0.12% of the sample, which has almost 450,000 distinct CDR3 sequences, around 83% seen once. Specimen: CD8+ T cells from PBMCs. The rearrangement joins TRBV25-1 to TRBJ1-2; D is perhaps TRBD1 (6 bases). This TCR was recovered from a human donor with multiple sclerosis. The DNA for the CDR3 is TGTGCCAGCAGTGGCCCGTGGGGGGCGTTGAATGGCTACACCTTC. Translated, it gives CASSGPWGALNGYTF.